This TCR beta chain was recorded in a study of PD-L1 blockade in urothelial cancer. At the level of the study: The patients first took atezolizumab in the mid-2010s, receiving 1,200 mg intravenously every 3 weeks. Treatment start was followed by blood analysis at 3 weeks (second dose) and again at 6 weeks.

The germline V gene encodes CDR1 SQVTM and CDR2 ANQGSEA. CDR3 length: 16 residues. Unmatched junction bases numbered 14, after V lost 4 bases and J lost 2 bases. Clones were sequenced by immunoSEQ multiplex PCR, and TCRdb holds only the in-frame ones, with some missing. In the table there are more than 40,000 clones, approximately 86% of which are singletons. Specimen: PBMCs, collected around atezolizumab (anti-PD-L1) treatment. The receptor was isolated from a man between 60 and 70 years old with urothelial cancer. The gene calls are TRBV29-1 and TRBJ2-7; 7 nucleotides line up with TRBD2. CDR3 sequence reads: CSVVRGTNTATYEQYF. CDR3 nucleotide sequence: TGCAGCGTTGTGCGGGGGACTAATACAGCTACCTACGAGCAGTACTTC.